The text below deals with one TCR beta chain. The data stem from a study of CD4+ T cells in melanoma. The CDR3 has 14 residues. The V gene's germline CDR1 is SEHNR and CDR2 FQNEAQ (reference sequence). With 5 bases removed from V and 0 bases from J, the gap between germline ends came to 8 bases. Profiled with immunoSEQ multiplex PCR; TCRdb holds only in-frame clones, not every one. The repertoire includes some 150,000 clones, roughly 91% of them detected once, and more than 1.5% sits in the top ten. The TCR comes from a human donor with melanoma. The chain carries TRBV7-9 and TRBJ1-5; no firm D call. In DNA form, the CDR3 reads TGTGCCAGCAGCGGTGAAAGTAGCAATCAGCCCCAGCATTTT. This sequence encodes CASSGESSNQPQHF.